What follows are 2 T cell receptor beta chains derived from one specimen sequenced in a study of shared clonotypes between healthy human individuals. Positive CCR7 selection of CD45RO-negative cells yielded the naive CD8 cells, and terminally differentiated effector memory CD45RA+ cells were excluded. Clones were sequenced by immunoSEQ multiplex PCR, and TCRdb holds only the in-frame ones, with some missing. The sample holds under 2,000,000 clones, approximately 95% seen once. The sequenced sample consisted of naive CD8+ T cells sorted from blood. These receptors all come from a man in his late teens or twenties in good health.

This clone was picked up one time. This chain connects TRBV4-3 to TRBJ1-4; the D gene is possibly TRBD1 (5 bases). The CDR3 spans 14 residues. The germline V gene encodes CDR1 LGHNA and CDR2 YSLEER. Trimming cost V 0 bases and J 8 bases, with 10 bases left between them. The CDR3 is CASSQEQAGEKLFF. CDR3 nucleotides: TGCGCCAGCAGCCAAGAACAGGCAGGGGAAAAACTGTTTTTT.

The chain couples TRBV4-3 to TRBJ2-4, with 16 bases identical to TRBD2. The CDR3 has 21 amino acids. Germline values: CDR1 LGHNA, CDR2 YSLEER. J lost 2 bases, V lost 1 base, and 11 bases had no gene match. The CDR3 sequence is CASSQVMGTSGRASPKNIQYF. In nucleotides, the CDR3 is TGCGCCAGCAGCCAAGTAATGGGGACTAGCGGGAGGGCCAGTCCCAAAAACATTCAGTACTTC.